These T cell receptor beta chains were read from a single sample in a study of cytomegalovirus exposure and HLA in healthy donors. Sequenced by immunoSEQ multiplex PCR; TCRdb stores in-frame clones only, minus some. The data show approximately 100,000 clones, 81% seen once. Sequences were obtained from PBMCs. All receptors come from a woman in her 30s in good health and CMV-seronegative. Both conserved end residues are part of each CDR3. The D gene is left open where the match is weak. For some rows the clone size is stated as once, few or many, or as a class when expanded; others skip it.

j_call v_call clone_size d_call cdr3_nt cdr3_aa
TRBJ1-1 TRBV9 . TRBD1 TGTGCCAGCAGCGGACAGGGGGTGGGGGAAGGCACTGAAGCTTTCTTT CASSGQGVGEGTEAFF
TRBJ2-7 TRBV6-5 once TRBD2 TGTGCCAGCAGGCAGCCGGGACTAGCTTCCGAGCAGTACTTC CASRQPGLASEQYF
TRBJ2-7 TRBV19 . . TGTGCCAGTAGTCCATCGGGGTGGGAGAGGACCTACGAGCAGTACTTC CASSPSGWERTYEQYF
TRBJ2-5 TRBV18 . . TGTGCCAGCTCACCACCAGAGGGACAAGGAGAGACCCAGTACTTC CASSPPEGQGETQYF
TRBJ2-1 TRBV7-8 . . TGTGCCAGCAGCTCTAGGGAGGACATTTGGAATGAGCAGTTCTTC CASSSREDIWNEQFF
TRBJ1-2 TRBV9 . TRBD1 TGTGCCAGCAGCCCAAACTCGGGCTGGGGACAGGGTTCCTATGGCTACACCTTC CASSPNSGWGQGSYGYTF
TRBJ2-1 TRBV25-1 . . TGTGCCAGCAGTGAAGGGCCAGTTTACAATGAGCAGTTCTTC CASSEGPVYNEQFF
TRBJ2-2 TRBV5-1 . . TGCGCCAGCAGCTTGGGGGGCAGGGGTACCACCGGGGAGCTGTTTTTT CASSLGGRGTTGELFF
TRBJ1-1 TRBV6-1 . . TGTGCCAGCAGAGCAGGAATGAACACTGAAGCTTTCTTT CASRAGMNTEAFF
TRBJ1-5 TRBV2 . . TGTGCCAGCAGTTACGGGGGTAGCAATCAGCCCCAGCATTTT CASSYGGSNQPQHF
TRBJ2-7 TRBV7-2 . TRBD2 TGTGCCAGCAGCTTAGCCTCGACTAGCGGGAGCAACGAGCAGTACTTC CASSLASTSGSNEQYF
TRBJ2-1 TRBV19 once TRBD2 TGTGCCAGTAGTGCATCCGGGACTAGCGCCCACAATGAGCAGTTCTTC CASSASGTSAHNEQFF
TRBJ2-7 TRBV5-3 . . TGTGCCAGAAGTCGCGGGTCCTACGAGCAGTACTTC CARSRGSYEQYF
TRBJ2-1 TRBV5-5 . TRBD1 TGTGCCAGCCACCATCCGGGACAGGGGGCAAGTGAGCAGTTCTTC CASHHPGQGASEQFF
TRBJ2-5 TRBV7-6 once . TGTGCCAGCAGCCTTCTAATAACGGGACAACCAGAGACCCAGTACTTC CASSLLITGQPETQYF
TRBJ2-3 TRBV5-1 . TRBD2 TGCGCCAGCAGCTTGACCTCCGGGACTAGCGGCACAGATACGCAGTATTTT CASSLTSGTSGTDTQYF
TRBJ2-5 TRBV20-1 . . TGCAGTGCGAGGGTGGAGACCCAGTACTTC CSARVETQYF
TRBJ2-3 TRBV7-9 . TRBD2 TGTGCCAGCAGCTTTTCGGGGCTAGCGGGAAATACGCAGTATTTT CASSFSGLAGNTQYF
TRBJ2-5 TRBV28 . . TGTGCCAGCAGTCCGCGCGGGGCCCAGTACTTC CASSPRGAQYF
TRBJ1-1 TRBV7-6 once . TGTGCCAGCAGCTTACGGCGGGGTGGGACTGAAGCTTTCTTT CASSLRRGGTEAFF
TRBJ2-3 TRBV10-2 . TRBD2 TGCGCCAGCAGATATAGTCCTAGCGGGAGACGGGGAGATACGCAGTATTTT CASRYSPSGRRGDTQYF
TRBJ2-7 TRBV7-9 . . TGTTCCAGCAGCCAGGTGGCAGGGGGGACCTACGAGCAGTACTTC CSSSQVAGGTYEQYF
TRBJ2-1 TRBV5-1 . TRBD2 TGCGCCAGCAGCTTCGGGACTAGCGGGGCAAACAATGAGCAGTTCTTC CASSFGTSGANNEQFF
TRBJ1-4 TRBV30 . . TGTGCCTGGAGTGTCCAGGGCGCAAGGGAAAAACTGTTTTTT CAWSVQGAREKLFF
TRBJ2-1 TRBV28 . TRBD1 TGTGCCAGCAGCCCCGGGACAGTCAACATAAATGAGCAGTTCTTC CASSPGTVNINEQFF
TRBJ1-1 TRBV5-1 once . TGCGCCAGCAGCCTCGGAGCTGACAGCCCCACTGAAGCTTTCTTT CASSLGADSPTEAFF
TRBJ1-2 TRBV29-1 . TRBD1 TGCAGCGTTGAAACAGGGGACTATGGCTACACCTTC CSVETGDYGYTF
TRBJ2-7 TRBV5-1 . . TGCGCCAGCGCAATCTCTAGCGCATCCTACGAGCAGTACTTC CASAISSASYEQYF
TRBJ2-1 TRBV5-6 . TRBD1 TGTGCCAGCAGCTCCCCGGGACAGGGATACAATGAGCAGTTCTTC CASSSPGQGYNEQFF
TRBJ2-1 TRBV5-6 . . TGTGCCAGCAGCTTGTTGGCGGGGACCTACAATGAGCAGTTCTTC CASSLLAGTYNEQFF
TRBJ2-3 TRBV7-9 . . TGTGCCAGCAGCTTAGTGGGCCAGCATACGCAGTATTTT CASSLVGQHTQYF
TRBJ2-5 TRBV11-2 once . TGTGCCAGCAGCGGACGACTGACCGGCGGGCCCCTCGAGACCCAGTACTTC CASSGRLTGGPLETQYF
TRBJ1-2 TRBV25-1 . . TGTGCCAGCAGTGAGGCAGGGATGTATGGCTACACCTTC CASSEAGMYGYTF
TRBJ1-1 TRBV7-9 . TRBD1 TGTGCCAGCAGCTTAGGGGACAGCCAGAACACTGAAGCTTTCTTT CASSLGDSQNTEAFF
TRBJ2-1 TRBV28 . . TGTGCCAGCAGTTTCCTAGCTAACAATGAGCAGTTCTTC CASSFLANNEQFF
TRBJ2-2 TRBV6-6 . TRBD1 TGTGCCAGCAGTCTCGGGACAGCCCGAAGCGGGGAGCTGTTTTTT CASSLGTARSGELFF
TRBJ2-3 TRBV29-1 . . TGCAGTGTCGCGGAGGGCACAGATACGCAGTATTTT CSVAEGTDTQYF